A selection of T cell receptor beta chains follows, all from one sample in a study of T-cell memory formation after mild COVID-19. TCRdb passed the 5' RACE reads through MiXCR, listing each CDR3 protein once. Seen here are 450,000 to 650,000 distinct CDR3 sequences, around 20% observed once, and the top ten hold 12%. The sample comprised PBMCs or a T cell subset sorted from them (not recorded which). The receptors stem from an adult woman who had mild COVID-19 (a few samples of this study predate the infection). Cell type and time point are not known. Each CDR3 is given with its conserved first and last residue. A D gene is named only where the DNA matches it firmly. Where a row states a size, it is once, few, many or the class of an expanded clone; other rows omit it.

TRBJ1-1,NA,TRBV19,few,TGTGCCACCAGAGACAGCACGCTGAACACTGAAGCTTTCTTT,CATRDSTLNTEAFF
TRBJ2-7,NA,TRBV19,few,TGTGCCAGTAGTTTCGGGGAGTATGACGAGCAGTACTTC,CASSFGEYDEQYF
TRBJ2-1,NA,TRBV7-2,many,TGTGCCAGCAAGGAGGTGAGCGGATCCCTCTACAATGAGCAGTTCTTC,CASKEVSGSLYNEQFF
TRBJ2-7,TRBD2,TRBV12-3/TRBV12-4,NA,TGTGCCAGCAGACCTACTAGCGGTTCCTACGAGCAGTACTTC,CASRPTSGSYEQYF
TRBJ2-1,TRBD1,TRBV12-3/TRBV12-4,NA,TGTGCCAGCAGGCCCGGGACAGGGGCTTACAATGAGCAGTTCTTC,CASRPGTGAYNEQFF
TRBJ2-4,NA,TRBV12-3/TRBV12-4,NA,TGTGCCAGCAGTTTGAGTGGGGGAGAAGTAGCCAAAAACATTCAGTACTTC,CASSLSGGEVAKNIQYF
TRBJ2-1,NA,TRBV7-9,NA,TGTGCCAGCAGCTTAAGGCTCCGCGGGTCACTTGACAATGAGCAGTTCTTC,CASSLRLRGSLDNEQFF
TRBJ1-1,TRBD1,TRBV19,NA,TGTGCCAGTAGTCCCCCGACAGGGGGCAGTCGCGCTTTCTTT,CASSPPTGGSRAFF
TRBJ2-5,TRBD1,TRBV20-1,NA,TGCAGTGCCATGAGACAGGGGGATCTAGTAGAGACCCAGTACTTC,CSAMRQGDLVETQYF
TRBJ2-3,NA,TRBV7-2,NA,TGTGCCAGCAGCCTTCGGACCTCCCCCACAGATACGCAGTATTTT,CASSLRTSPTDTQYF
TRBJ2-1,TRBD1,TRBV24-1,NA,TGTGCCACCAGTGAACCAGAACAGGGGGCTGAGCAGTTCTTC,CATSEPEQGAEQFF
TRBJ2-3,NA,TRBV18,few,TGTGCCAGCTCAGCCCGCGCGGGACGGTGGGGCGATACGCAGTATTTT,CASSARAGRWGDTQYF
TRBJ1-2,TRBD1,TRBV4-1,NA,TGCGCCAGCAGCCAAGTAAGGGGACAGTGGAATGGCTACACCTTC,CASSQVRGQWNGYTF
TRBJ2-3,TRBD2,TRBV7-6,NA,TGTGCCAGCAGCCCCAGACTAGCGGAAGGCACAGATACGCAGTATTTT,CASSPRLAEGTDTQYF
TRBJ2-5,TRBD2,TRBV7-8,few,TGTGCCAGCAGCTCCGACCCAGTTCAACTAGCGGGAGCCCAAGAGACCCAGTACTTC,CASSSDPVQLAGAQETQYF
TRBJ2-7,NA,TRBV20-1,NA,TGCAGTGCCCGACCCGTCCAGGGACAGTACTTC,CSARPVQGQYF
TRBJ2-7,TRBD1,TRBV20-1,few,TGCAGTGCTAGAGATCGTCGCAGGGGGCCAGTCTTCTACGAGCAGTACTTC,CSARDRRRGPVFYEQYF